Shown below are 4 T cell receptor beta chains from a single sample sequenced in a study of blood T cells in healthy people across ages (dated by TCRdb to about 2015). The library was made by 5' RACE. A second PCR of roughly 7 to 11 cycles was performed with a sample-barcoded 5' primer and a J-beta primer mix. TCRdb reran the public reads through fastp at Q25 and MiXCR, keeping productive beta chains. One record per CDR3 amino acid sequence lists the most common genes and DNA. This sample lists some 1.8 million distinct CDR3 sequences; approximately 39% were detected once. Approximately 22% of the sample is taken by the ten largest. The sample taken for sequencing was blood. These receptors originate from a human donor in good health.

This clonotype came up a few times. This chain uses TRBV5-1 with TRBJ2-7; possibly TRBD1 or TRBD2 for D (6 bases each). The CDR3 runs to 15 residues. V was clipped by 2 bases and J by 4 bases, with 16 bases between them. CDR1 and CDR2 from the germline V gene are SGHRS and YFSETQ. The CDR3 is CASSLGGGETYEQYF. DNA for the CDR3: TGCGCCAGCAGCTTAGGAGGGGGAGAAACATACGAGCAGTACTTC.

The chain employs TRBV5-1 and TRBJ1-4; a possible D gene is TRBD1 (5 bases). This CDR3 comprises 13 residues. Per the germline V gene, CDR1 is SGHRS and CDR2 is YFSETQ. The V gene lost 4 bases and the J gene lost 7 bases, with 11 bases spanning the gap. CDR3 region: CASSADGGEKLFF. The CDR3 bases are TGCGCCAGCAGCGCGGACGGGGGTGAAAAACTGTTTTTT. Combining the CDR3 with reference TRBV5-1 and TRBJ1-4 gives the whole variable domain KAGVTQTPRYLIKTRGQQVTLSCSPISGHRSVSWYQQTPGQGLQFLFEYFSETQRNKGNFPGRFSGRQFSNSRSEMNVSTLELGDSALYLCASSADGGEKLFFGSGTQLSVL.

The chain carries TRBV4-3 and TRBJ2-7; 7 nucleotides match TRBD1. CDR3 length equals 15 residues. Germline CDR1 is LGHNA and CDR2 is YSLEER. J lost 3 bases, V lost 1 base, and 6 bases had no gene match. The CDR3 here is CASSQGQGSIYEQYF. The CDR3 DNA is TGCGCCAGCAGCCAAGGACAGGGTAGTATCTACGAGCAGTACTTC.

This chain joins TRBV12-5 and TRBJ2-7; 7 nucleotides match TRBD1. J lost 3 bases, V lost 1 base, and 9 bases had no gene match. This CDR3 is 16 amino acids long. CDR1 is LGHNT, CDR2 FRNRAP, per germline. DNA of the CDR3: TGTGCTAGTGGTTTGGATACGGGGACAGCAGACTACGAGCAGTACTTC. It specifies CASGLDTGTADYEQYF.